These T cell receptor beta chains were read from a single sample in a study of cytomegalovirus exposure and HLA in healthy donors. TCRdb's table, derived via immunoSEQ multiplex PCR, lists solely in-frame clones and lacks some. The table has some 200,000 clones, more than 75% seen once. The sample consisted of PBMCs. These receptors were obtained from a woman aged 50 to 60 in good health and CMV-seropositive. CDR3s include the opening cysteine and the closing phenylalanine or tryptophan. D genes are given only for firm matches. Rows may omit the clone size; those that give it use once, few, many or a size class.

j_call v_call clone_size d_call cdr3_aa cdr3_nt
TRBJ1-3 TRBV6-4 . TRBD1 CASKRQGPNTIYF TGTGCCAGCAAACGACAGGGTCCAAACACCATATATTTT
TRBJ2-1 TRBV20-1 once TRBD1 CSADPGQGQFF TGCAGTGCTGATCCGGGACAGGGCCAGTTCTTC
TRBJ2-7 TRBV7-6 . . CASSSGQGSFYEQYF TGTGCCAGCAGCTCCGGGCAGGGATCTTTCTACGAGCAGTACTTC
TRBJ2-3 TRBV12-2 . . CASRLVVGDSETDTQYF TGTGCAAGTCGCTTAGTAGTGGGGGACTCCGAGACAGATACGCAGTATTTT
TRBJ1-1 TRBV7-2 . . CASSPDGRRTEAFF TGTGCCAGCAGCCCCGATGGTAGGAGGACTGAAGCTTTCTTT
TRBJ1-2 TRBV28 . TRBD1 CASSLYPRGLRYGYTF TGTGCCAGCAGTTTATACCCCAGGGGGTTAAGGTATGGCTACACCTTC
TRBJ2-1 TRBV5-1 . . CASSFDGQGQFF TGCGCCAGCAGCTTTGATGGGCAGGGGCAATTCTTC
TRBJ1-2 TRBV4-2 . TRBD1 CASSRTGTGKSNYGYTF TGTGCCAGCAGCCGGACCGGGACAGGGAAGTCTAACTATGGCTACACCTTC
TRBJ2-7 TRBV2 . . CASSDWSAAGSYEQYF TGTGCCAGCAGTGACTGGAGCGCCGCCGGATCCTACGAGCAGTACTTC
TRBJ1-3 TRBV11-2 . . CASSPRRDTIYF TGTGCCAGCAGCCCAAGGAGGGACACCATATATTTT
TRBJ2-5 TRBV30 . TRBD1 CAWSGTGGRETQYF TGTGCCTGGAGTGGGACAGGGGGCAGGGAGACCCAGTACTTC
TRBJ2-7 TRBV13 . TRBD2 CASSLGLAGGPFSYEQYF TGTGCCAGCAGCCTAGGACTAGCGGGGGGTCCCTTCTCCTACGAGCAGTACTTC
TRBJ2-3 TRBV7-6 . . CASNQAVSTDTQYF TGTGCCAGCAATCAAGCGGTAAGCACAGATACGCAGTATTTT
TRBJ1-5 TRBV18 . . CASSPIEGLSNQPQHF TGTGCCAGCTCACCAATTGAGGGACTCTCCAATCAGCCCCAGCATTTT
TRBJ1-2 TRBV7-9 . TRBD1 CSSSPQGVSYGYTF TGTTCCAGCAGCCCTCAGGGGGTCAGCTATGGCTACACCTTC
TRBJ1-3 TRBV29-1 . TRBD1 CSVEQGLSGNTIYF TGCAGCGTGGAACAGGGGCTCTCTGGAAACACCATATATTTT
TRBJ2-1 TRBV11-2 . TRBD2 CASSSTSGGNEQFF TGTGCCAGCAGTTCGACTAGCGGGGGCAATGAGCAGTTCTTC
TRBJ1-2 TRBV19 . . CASSKESTAAYGYTF TGTGCCAGTAGTAAGGAGTCCACCGCGGCTTATGGCTACACCTTC
TRBJ2-7 TRBV7-3 . . CASSPGISGEQYF TGTGCCAGCAGCCCGGGGATTTCGGGAGAGCAGTACTTC
TRBJ1-1 TRBV27 once . CASRQGRNTEAFF TGTGCCAGCAGACAGGGTAGAAACACTGAAGCTTTCTTT
TRBJ1-4 TRBV25-1 . . CASSVRDNEKLFF TGTGCCAGCAGTGTCAGGGATAATGAAAAACTGTTTTTT
TRBJ1-1 TRBV7-8 . . CASSPRLNTEAFF TGTGCCAGCAGCCCTAGATTAAACACTGAAGCTTTCTTT
TRBJ1-1 TRBV9 . . CASSVEDMPLNTEAFF TGTGCCAGCAGCGTAGAGGACATGCCCCTGAACACTGAAGCTTTCTTT
TRBJ2-1 TRBV7-9 . TRBD2 CASSPSGGYYNEQFF TGTGCCAGCAGCCCTAGCGGGGGATACTACAATGAGCAGTTCTTC
TRBJ1-5 TRBV6-1 . TRBD1 CASSPDRGNQPQHF TGTGCCAGCAGTCCGGACAGGGGCAATCAGCCCCAGCATTTT
TRBJ2-7 TRBV11-3 . . CASSLLLPPEQYF TGTGCCAGCAGCTTATTGCTACCCCCCGAGCAGTACTTC
TRBJ2-7 TRBV19 few . CASSTRLFPYEQYF TGTGCCAGTAGTACCCGACTATTCCCGTACGAGCAGTACTTC
TRBJ1-3 TRBV4-1 once . CASSQDRGGGIGNTIYF TGCGCCAGCAGCCAAGATCGTGGAGGTGGAATTGGAAACACCATATATTTT
TRBJ2-5 TRBV30 . . CAWTGEAKGQETQYF TGTGCCTGGACCGGGGAGGCGAAGGGTCAAGAGACCCAGTACTTC
TRBJ1-2 TRBV14 . . CASSQDGIGGYTF TGTGCCAGCAGCCAAGACGGAATCGGGGGCTACACCTTC
TRBJ1-2 TRBV6-1 . . CASVDRGLYGYTF TGTGCCAGCGTTGATCGGGGGTTATATGGCTACACCTTC
TRBJ1-2 TRBV4-3 few TRBD1 CASSQETGVGGYTF TGCGCCAGCAGCCAAGAGACAGGGGTGGGGGGCTACACCTTC
TRBJ2-1 TRBV9 once TRBD1 CATSTTGDHYNEQFF TGTGCCACCAGCACAACAGGGGACCATTACAATGAGCAGTTCTTC
TRBJ2-7 TRBV27 . . CASSWRGSYEQYF TGTGCCAGCAGTTGGCGAGGATCCTACGAGCAGTACTTC
TRBJ2-1 TRBV5-1 . TRBD2 CASSITSGGYNEQFF TGCGCCAGCAGCATCACTAGCGGGGGCTACAATGAGCAGTTCTTC
TRBJ2-5 TRBV6-6 few . CASTQPGGGLVETQYF TGTGCCAGCACACAACCGGGCGGGGGCCTGGTAGAGACCCAGTACTTC
TRBJ1-1 TRBV6-5 . . CASSYSRDLGTEAFF TGTGCCAGCAGTTACTCACGGGATTTGGGCACTGAAGCTTTCTTT
TRBJ2-7 TRBV5-1 . TRBD1 CASSPWTGYEQYF TGCGCCAGCAGCCCTTGGACAGGGTACGAGCAGTACTTC
TRBJ2-3 TRBV29-1 . TRBD1 CSVGDSYTDTQYF TGCAGCGTGGGGGACAGCTACACAGATACGCAGTATTTT
TRBJ2-7 TRBV9 . . CASSVTTDSRTYEQYF TGTGCCAGCAGCGTGACAACGGACAGCAGGACCTACGAGCAGTACTTC
TRBJ2-3 TRBV19 once TRBD1 CASSGDRGDTQYF TGTGCCAGTAGTGGGGACAGGGGAGATACGCAGTATTTT
TRBJ2-5 TRBV7-8 once TRBD1 CASSLGQELYQETQYF TGTGCCAGCAGCCTCGGACAGGAGCTGTACCAAGAGACCCAGTACTTC
TRBJ2-3 TRBV5-1 once . CASSLAIGTDTQYF TGCGCCAGCAGCTTGGCCATTGGCACAGATACGCAGTATTTT
TRBJ1-6 TRBV15 few . CAVGKASYNSPLHF TGTGCCGTCGGGAAGGCCTCCTATAATTCACCCCTCCACTTT
TRBJ2-1 TRBV6-6 . TRBD2 CASSLADYNEQFF TGTGCCAGCAGCCTAGCGGACTACAATGAGCAGTTCTTC
TRBJ2-3 TRBV7-7 few . CASSLAPGGTQYF TGTGCTAGCAGCTTAGCCCCGGGTGGTACGCAGTATTTT
TRBJ2-7 TRBV11-2 . . CASSLVQVGYEQYF TGTGCCAGCAGCTTAGTCCAGGTGGGCTACGAGCAGTACTTC
TRBJ1-2 TRBV6-6 once . CASSPPDSYGYTF TGTGCCAGCAGCCCCCCCGACAGCTATGGCTACACCTTC
TRBJ1-5 TRBV19 . . CASSFLVTNNQPQHF TGTGCCAGTAGTTTTCTAGTAACCAACAATCAGCCCCAGCATTTT
TRBJ2-7 TRBV5-6 once TRBD1 CASSSGGWEQYF TGTGCCAGCAGCTCAGGGGGTTGGGAGCAGTACTTC
TRBJ1-2 TRBV6-1 few TRBD1 CASRGTGELNYGYTF TGTGCCAGCAGGGGGACAGGGGAACTTAACTATGGCTACACCTTC